This TCR beta chain was identified in a study of cytomegalovirus exposure and HLA in healthy donors. Trimming removed 4 bases from V and 4 bases from J; junction bases left unmatched: 5. CDR1 SNHLY and CDR2 FYNNEI come from the germline V gene. This CDR3 comprises 14 residues. The PCR was carried out with 60 Vbeta primers and 13 Jbeta primers. TCRdb keeps only in-frame clones here, not all; method: immunoSEQ multiplex PCR. The sample holds almost 95,000 clones; around three fifths are singletons and the top ten take under 4%. Study-wide points: The CMV antigen specificity of a few CMV-associated chains was confirmed through in vitro analysis. There were some public TCRs occurring in many donors, but most TCR sequences were rare.

Worth noting for this clone: The antigen is not known.

The sequenced sample was PBMCs. This chain uses TRBV2 with TRBJ2-5, with TRBD1 matching 8 bases. The clonotype comes from a man aged 25 to 40 in good health and CMV-seronegative. CDR3 region: CASSVSRGPETQYF. The CDR3, as DNA: TGTGCCAGCAGTGTGAGCAGGGGGCCAGAGACCCAGTACTTC.